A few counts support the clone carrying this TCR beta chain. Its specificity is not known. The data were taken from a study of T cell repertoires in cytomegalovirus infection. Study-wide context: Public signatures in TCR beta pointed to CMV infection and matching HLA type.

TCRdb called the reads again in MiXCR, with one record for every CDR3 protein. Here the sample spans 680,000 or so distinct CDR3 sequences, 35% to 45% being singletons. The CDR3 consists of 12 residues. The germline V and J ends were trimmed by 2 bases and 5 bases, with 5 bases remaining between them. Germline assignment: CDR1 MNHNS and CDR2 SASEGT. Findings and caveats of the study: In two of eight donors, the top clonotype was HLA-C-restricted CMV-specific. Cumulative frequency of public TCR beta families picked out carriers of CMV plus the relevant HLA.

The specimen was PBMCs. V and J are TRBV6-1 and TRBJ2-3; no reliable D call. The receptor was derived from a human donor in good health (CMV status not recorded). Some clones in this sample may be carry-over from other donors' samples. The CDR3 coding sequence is TGTGCCAGCAGTGAATTGAGAGATACGCAGTATTTT. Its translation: CASSELRDTQYF.